This record concerns one T cell receptor (beta chain) sequence. These data belong to a study of blood T cell repertoires in COVID-19. Across the whole study: The analysed material was cDNA or gDNA that came from T cells, B-cell-depleted T cells, or PBMCs.

Sequenced by immunoSEQ multiplex PCR; TCRdb stores in-frame clones only, minus some. The top ten clones hold just over 2.5% of a sample with some 220,000 clones, around 90% of them seen once. Participants spanned ages roughly 18 to 95 years and resided in 20 to 30 US areas. The receptor was derived from a woman aged 25 to 45 who had recovered from COVID-19. Specimen: PBMCs or T cells enriched from blood (not recorded which).

CDR3 sequence (DNA): TGTGCCAGCAGCACTACCGGGGAGACCCAGTACTTC. Encoded protein: CASSTTGETQYF. This chain uses TRBV7-8 with TRBJ2-5, with unresolved D. Germline CDR1 reads SGHVS; CDR2 reads FQNEAQ. The germline V and J ends were trimmed by 5 bases and 5 bases, with 9 bases remaining between them. The CDR3 runs 12 residues. The whole variable domain, remainder taken from reference TRBV7-8 and TRBJ2-5, is GAGVSQSPRYKVAKRGQDVALRCDPISGHVSLFWYQQALGQGPEFLTYFQNEAQLDKSGLPSDRFFAERPEGSVSTLKIQRTQQEDSAVYLCASSTTGETQYFGPGTRLLVL.